This T cell receptor (beta chain) was sequenced for a study of cytomegalovirus exposure and HLA in healthy donors (dated by TCRdb to 2017 to 2019). Broadly, across the study: According to an earlier analysis of several hundred of the donors, about 179 million T cells yielded some 110 million unique TCR beta sequences and approximately 280 Gb of sequence data. Donor age, sex, ethnicity and CMV serostatus were compiled alongside the repertoire data. In a later genetic analysis, genome-wide SNP genotypes for about 55% of the roughly 700 donors were used, and that subset was treated as a discovery cohort. A later analysis re-examined previously published TCR beta repertoires from 610 or so donors and added high-resolution HLA genotyping to investigate patterns of TCR occurrence. An earlier analysis of fewer than 700 of the donors applied high-throughput TCR beta sequencing to assess whether each TCR beta V gene segment acted as functional or pseudogenic. A separate validation cohort of 100 to 150 different subjects was used in addition to the approximately 700-subject first cohort. HLA typing included class I and class II loci at four-digit resolution. To predict cytomegalovirus infection status, the study brought together high-throughput TCR immunosequencing, statistical association of individual TCRs with disease status, and machine learning. The number of typed donors differed by locus: roughly 620-640 for A, B, C, DRB1 and DQB1; some 500 for DQA1; 606 for DPA1; and some 430 for DPB1. Of the approximately 370 genotyped donors, approximately 81% were placed in the genetic ancestry cluster associated with self-reported Caucasian donors. The study aimed to test whether signatures of past pathogen exposure could be identified by cataloging public T cell receptors. Among a few hundred genotyped donors of the cohort, an average of approximately 240,000 unique TCR beta nucleotide sequences were sequenced per donor, around 18% of them non-productive. Four or five DR-DQ haplotypes were treated as single units for association and clustering because of strong linkage in the cohort. Roughly 300 gigabases of sequencing data and around 87 million unique TCR sequences were included in an early release covering 550 to 650 HLA-typed donors. In the later analysis, no new phenotypic data were used to find candidate immune exposures; instead, reliance was placed on TCR beta sequences and their occurrence across donors. The study profiled the T cell repertoires of hundreds of subjects by immunosequencing and related them to cytomegalovirus serostatus. Every repertoire in the discovery cohort had been generated on one and the same sequencing platform. Results the study describes overall, beyond this receptor: In a later analysis, HLA-associated TCR beta chains were found to be more clonally expanded and to have lower generation probabilities than equally common non-associated chains. Presence/absence analyses assumed roughly uniform sequencing depth across donors, an assumption that may not hold. According to the authors, the approach could potentially be generalized to other disease states and immunological phenotypes. HLA typing was unavailable for some donors at each locus, so association tests used only the typed subset. When HLA alleles, especially DR and DQ, strongly co-occurred, TCR associations were difficult to assign to individual alleles. A total of roughly 160 TCR beta chains were listed by the study as associated with cytomegalovirus. Correlated functional status among segregating V segments might reflect linkage disequilibrium, but an unknown experimental factor could not be ruled out. In a later analysis, most CMV-associated TCR beta chains were found to appear HLA-restricted, with HLA associations seemingly driven largely by CMV exposure. Only TCR beta chains were sequenced in this cohort, and the absence of alpha or paired-chain data limited detectable features. For the cohort, immune exposure information was limited to CMV serostatus. In a later analysis, TCR association rates were found to vary across HLA loci, with the most associated TCRs seen for DRB1 alleles and the fewest for HLA-C alleles. In an earlier analysis of around 600 of the donors, most TCR beta V segments were observed in productive rearrangements about 90% or about 30% of the time, broadly matching IMGT annotations. A later genetic analysis associated a missense DCLRE1C variant with V-gene and J-gene trimming of TCR beta chains, and an independent cohort replicated the association. A cluster of highly shared sequence variants was judged likely to be a technical artifact of the sequencing pipeline. A few of the identified cytomegalovirus-associated TCR beta chains were confirmed in vitro to be specific for cytomegalovirus antigens. In a later analysis, some 18,000 TCR beta sequences were associated with specific HLA alleles at a false discovery rate of 0.05. Some IMGT-functional V segments, including TRBV6-2 and TRBV6-3, could not be distinguished by the 87-base-pair reads and were therefore excluded. While some public TCRs were present in many individuals, most TCR sequences turned up only very rarely across donors. According to a later analysis, parvovirus B19, influenza, CMV and Epstein-Barr virus appeared linked to several top co-occurrence clusters. The classifier was reported to diagnose cytomegalovirus status with high specificity and sensitivity in both the original cohort and the validation cohort. In a later genetic analysis, fewer N-insertions in productive TCRs were reported among donors in an Asian-associated ancestry cluster than the roughly 640-donor mean. The earlier analysis of 587 of the donors excluded some 16 rarely observed V segments, including chromosome 9 orphons, because counts were too low. A further reported finding was that TCR beta sequences accurately predicted the HLA-A and HLA-B alleles for most subjects in the first cohort.

Concerning this clone: Its antigen is not yet known. No clone much larger than this one lies a single base away; base qualities are absent.

The cohort consisted of 600 or so healthy bone marrow donors. At the time of sampling, every cohort member was nominally healthy, though immune exposures that went unrecorded were likely present. The donor tested CMV seronegative, placing the donor among the approximately 400 seronegative members of the cohort. Each donor provided a peripheral blood sample, and peripheral blood mononuclear cells were used for TCR beta sequencing. The Qiagen DNeasy Blood Extraction Kit was used to extract genomic DNA from the blood cell samples. Libraries were built with the immunoSEQ multiplex PCR assay. For the multiplex PCR, a mixture combining 60 forward primers for TCR Vbeta segments and 13 reverse primers for TCR Jbeta segments was used. A multiplex PCR assay on genomic DNA amplified the CDR3 region of rearranged TCR beta genes. On the Illumina HiSeq System, the amplified TCR beta libraries were sequenced as 87-base-pair reads. The published analysis was carried out like this. In a later analysis, tens of millions of unique TCR beta chains were counted across the approximately 670 repertoires, and approximately 11 million of these chains were shared by at least two donors. Raw reads were error-corrected and collapsed into unique sequences by a nearest-neighbor algorithm in which closely related sequences were merged to remove PCR and sequencing errors. CDR3 sequences were aligned to IMGT reference sequences to assign V, D and J gene segments. For a sequence to be retained, a match of at least six nucleotides was required to both a V gene segment and a J gene segment. A rearrangement counted as productive if the CDR3 had no stop codons and remained in frame with V and J, and every other rearrangement counted as non-productive. Following IMGT convention, CDR3 was defined as the stretch from the second conserved V-encoded cysteine up to the conserved J-encoded phenylalanine. The earlier analysis of more than 450 of the donors excluded sequences that lacked an unambiguous match to a single V gene segment. In an earlier analysis of about 590 of the donors, a V segment was called functional when productive rearrangements were above 56.7%, and segregating when the standard deviation between donors exceeded 5%. To diagnose cytomegalovirus status from the catalog of TCR beta chain sequences, a statistical classification framework was built. In a later analysis, V and J genes were assigned by comparing TCR nucleotide sequences against IMGT/GENE-DB human TR gene sequences. A later analysis assigned CDR3 sequences and most-parsimonious VDJ recombination scenarios with the TCRdist pipeline. In a later analysis, every TCR beta chain was defined by the combination of its CDR3 amino acid sequence and its V-gene family, and reads without a unique V-gene family were dropped. A later analysis removed several hundred highly shared, low-generation-probability nucleotide sequences to deal with suspected cross-contamination and a sequencing artifact. In a later analysis, a clonal expansion index was calculated for each public chain from normalized within-repertoire ranks of inferred template counts. In a later analysis, generation probabilities were computed with a VDJ recombination model fitted to out-of-frame rearrangements, and the resulting probabilities were checked against IGoR. In a later analysis, TCR-TCR, TCR-HLA and TCR-CMV co-occurrence was scored with hypergeometric tests, and a repertoire-size bias correction was applied to TCR pairs. False discovery rates were estimated in a later analysis by permuting HLA or CMV assignments 20 times. In a later analysis, co-occurring TCRs were grouped using DBSCAN, with TCRdist sequence similarity added in when clustering inside HLA-allele-positive subsets. Co-occurrence clustering excluded repertoires with fewer than 30,000 or more than 120,000 public chains, plus five with anomalous nucleotide sharing. This immuneACCESS table, as held by TCRdb, lists in-frame sequences with V and J called but not all clones. Of the missing ones, under half trace to an unresolved V gene in checked studies; the others have no known cause. Clonal size and the V and J genes are those of that table, whereas D and trimming came from the DNA. This sample has over 110,000 clones in its table, and 82% of those were observed once. The ten top clones hold 2% to 3% of the sample.

Measured from the cysteine to the phenylalanine, the CDR3 is 15 residues long. CDR3 DNA only is kept here, 45 bases in frame from base 1. V is shortened by 3 bases, J by 3 bases, and the region joining them spans 13 bases. Sequences SGDLS (CDR1) and YYNGEE (CDR2) are obtained from the germline V gene. The sample consisted of PBMCs. This receptor chain uses TRBV9 and TRBJ1-5; TRBD1 is perhaps the D gene, given 5 matching bases. The receptor comes from a male donor in good health and CMV-seronegative. The CDR3 region: CASSASGGVNQPQHF. The sequence in DNA is TGTGCCAGCAGCGCCTCGGGAGGGGTCAATCAGCCCCAGCATTTT. With the portions outside the CDR3 filled from the reference TRBV9 and TRBJ1-5 genes, the complete variable region becomes DSGVTQTPKHLITATGQRVTLRCSPRSGDLSVYWYQQSLDQGLQFLIQYYNGEERAKGNILERFSAQQFPDLHSELNLSSLELGDSALYFCASSASGGVNQPQHFGDGTRLSIL.